This T cell receptor beta chain was sequenced in a study of T cells in narcolepsy. For the study at large: Healthy controls were enrolled alongside patients with narcolepsy type 1 or type 2. Overall study findings and caveats: Comparing one patient's CSF and blood CD4+ clonotypes highlighted HCRT- and TRIB2-specific autoreactive clonotypes. Autoreactive clone sequences were missing from some blood memory CD4+ repertoires. Reportedly, autoreactive clonotypes were serially detected in patients' blood but not controls'.

To note about this clone: Its antigen is not known.

The method was immunoSEQ multiplex PCR; TCRdb's version includes in-frame clones alone and lacks a portion of them. The data contain 28,000 or so clones, 86% of them singletons. The V gene lost 5 bases and the J gene lost 3 bases, with 8 bases spanning the gap. CDR1 SEHNR and CDR2 FQNEAQ come from the germline V gene (reference sequence). This CDR3 is 13 amino acids long. Sequenced: CD45RA- memory CD4+ T cells from PBMCs. V is TRBV7-9 and J is TRBJ1-5, with D tentatively TRBD1 (5 bases). The receptor was derived from a human donor with narcolepsy. Here the CDR3 reads CASSRDSNQPQHF. The DNA for the CDR3 is TGTGCCAGCAGCCGGGACTCCAATCAGCCCCAGCATTTT.